Each of the 10 T cell receptor beta chains below was sequenced from the same sample in a study of cytomegalovirus exposure and HLA in healthy donors. 13 Jbeta primers and 60 Vbeta primers were used for the PCR. Measured with immunoSEQ multiplex PCR; TCRdb has only the in-frame clones, and not every one. The sample comprises 100,000 to 150,000 clones, 81% of which are singletons, and approximately 4% rests with the top ten. The sequenced sample was PBMCs. These receptors were collected from a man younger than 35 in good health and CMV-seropositive.

This clone has only a few counts. The CDR3 DNA is TGTGCCAGCAGTTTAAGTAACGAGGGGACTGACATTCAGTACTTC. Translating gives CASSLSNEGTDIQYF. The rearrangement uses TRBV27 and TRBJ2-4; maybe TRBD2 (6 bases). This CDR3 contains 15 residues. CDR1 MNHEY and CDR2 SMNVEV come from the germline V gene (reference sequence). V gave up 2 bases and J gave up 8 bases, with 16 bases separating them.

This chain uses TRBV5-1 with TRBJ2-3; 7 bases match TRBD2. V was pared by 1 base and J by 0 bases, with 8 bases of the junction left unmatched. The CDR3 contains 17 residues. CDR1 is SGHRS and CDR2 is YFSETQ in the germline V gene. The CDR3 DNA follows: TGCGCCAGCAGCTTGATTAGTTTGCGGGAGAGCACAGATACGCAGTATTTT. Translation: CASSLISLRESTDTQYF.

Notes on this clone: At one of its ends the junction is not consistent with the germline gene, which may arise from a read error. The V gene is TRBV7-9, the J gene TRBJ1-4; D gene uncertain. CDR1 and CDR2 from the germline V gene are SEHNR and FQNEAQ (reference sequence). The CDR3 sequence is 11 residues long. CDR3 DNA sequence: TGTTCCAGCAGCTTTTCAGAAAAACTGTTTTTT. Protein: CSSSFSEKLFF.

The chain carries TRBV5-4 and TRBJ2-7; D is uncertain. Germline V gene data show CDR1 as SGHNT and CDR2 as YYREEE (reference sequence). The CDR3 loop spans 12 amino acids. Trimming removed 3 bases at V and 6 bases at J, with 10 bases between. The CDR3 spells CASSSQESEQYF. In DNA, the CDR3 is TGTGCCAGCAGCTCTCAAGAGAGCGAGCAGTACTTC.

The chain links TRBV18 to TRBJ2-1; 9 bases map to TRBD2. The CDR3 extends over 15 amino acids. CDR1 KGHSH and CDR2 LQKENI come from the germline V gene. J was trimmed by 8 bases and V by 3 bases; bases with no gene match: 8. The CDR3 region has the DNA TGTGCCAGCTCACCTCCGGGACTAGCCGGCGATGAGCAGTTCTTC. Translating gives CASSPPGLAGDEQFF. The whole variable domain, filled in from reference TRBV18 and TRBJ2-1, reads NAGVMQNPRHLVRRRGQEARLRCSPMKGHSHVYWYRQLPEEGLKFMVYLQKENIIDESGMPKERFSAEFPKEGPSILRIQQVVRGDSAAYFCASSPPGLAGDEQFFGPGTRLTVL.

The chain has TRBV2 and TRBJ2-2, with D possibly TRBD1 on 6 matching bases. This CDR3 region has 17 residues. With 2 bases removed from V and 2 bases from J, the gap between germline ends came to 15 bases. Germline CDR1 SNHLY, CDR2 FYNNEI. The CDR3 DNA is TGTGCCAGCAGTGAACGGCGCACAGGGCTCAACACCGGGGAGCTGTTTTTT. Its translation: CASSERRTGLNTGELFF.

This clone has just one count. The CDR3 DNA reads as TGTGCCAGTAGTCCCCAGGGAATACAGCCCCAGCATTTT. The encoded protein is CASSPQGIQPQHF. V usage is TRBV19 and J usage is TRBJ1-5, with D possibly being TRBD1 (5 bases). The germline V and J ends were trimmed by 5 bases and 7 bases, with 12 bases remaining between them. The CDR3 is made up of 13 amino acids. Looked up from germline, CDR1 is LNHDA and CDR2 is SQIVND (reference sequence).

Note on this clone: Additional DNA sequences in this sample encode the identical CDR3. The chain uses TRBV6-5 and TRBJ1-2; TRBD1 matches at 11 bases. This CDR3 comprises 16 residues. The germline CDR1 and CDR2 sequences are MNHEY and SVGAGI. The ends lost 0 bases at V and 2 bases at J; junction bases unmatched: 2. The CDR3, as DNA: TGTGCCAGCAGTTACTCGCGGACAGGGGGCAACTATGGCTACACCTTC. It codes for CASSYSRTGGNYGYTF.

This clone was detected only a few times. J is TRBJ1-1 and V is TRBV12-5; TRBD1 matches at 7 bases. V lost 0 bases and J lost 7; bases outside the gene matches: 14. Germline loops: CDR1 LGHNT, CDR2 FRNRAP. This CDR3 spans 17 amino acids. This CDR3 reads CASGLVRGGGRGDEAFF. Written as DNA, the CDR3 is TGTGCTAGTGGTTTGGTACGGGGGGGTGGCAGGGGGGATGAAGCTTTCTTT. The complete variable domain, with remaining parts taken from reference TRBV12-5 and TRBJ1-1, reads DARVTQTPRHKVTEMGQEVTMRCQPILGHNTVFWYRQTMMQGLELLAYFRNRAPLDDSGMPKDRFSAEMPDATLATLKIQPSEPRDSAVYFCASGLVRGGGRGDEAFFGQGTRLTVV.

V is TRBV7-2 and J is TRBJ1-1; TRBD1 might be the D (5 bases). V dropped 3 bases and J dropped 4 bases, with 9 bases sitting between them. The length of the CDR3 is 13 residues. The germline V gene encodes CDR1 SGHTA and CDR2 FQGNSA. CDR3 in amino acids: CASSFRGATEAFF. In DNA form, the CDR3 reads TGTGCCAGCAGCTTCCGCGGGGCCACTGAAGCTTTCTTT.